This record concerns one T cell receptor (beta chain) sequence. Its cognate antigen is unknown. TCRdb used MiXCR to reprocess the 5' RACE reads, holding one entry per CDR3 protein. The sample includes about 300,000 distinct CDR3 sequences, roughly 4% seen only once; the top ten take approximately 24%. The CDR3 extends over 16 amino acids. V lost 1 base and J lost 0, with 10 bases in between. Germline V gives CDR1 KGHSH, CDR2 LQKENI. This entry comes from a study of T cells after yellow fever vaccination. General study findings and limits: Researchers noted that a small share of clonotypes showed up in both CD4 and CD8 compartments.

Sequencing used PBMCs, obtained 5 days after the yellow fever booster vaccination. The J gene is TRBJ1-5, the V gene TRBV18; D is perhaps TRBD1 (6 bases). The origin of this receptor is a man aged 18 to 30 who received the YFV17D yellow fever vaccine. The CDR3 here is CASSPQTGISNQPQHF. CDR3 nucleotides: TGTGCCAGCTCACCACAGACAGGTATTAGCAATCAGCCCCAGCATTTT.